A selection of T cell receptor beta chains follows, all from one sample in a study of OX40 agonist ivuxolimab in advanced cancers. Repertoires were generated with immunoSEQ multiplex PCR, while TCRdb's copy carries only in-frame clones and drops some. The table records about 110,000 clones, more than 85% of them present only once. This specimen was CD4+ or CD8+ T cells sorted from blood, taken in a trial of the OX40 agonist ivuxolimab. The receptors were sampled from an adult with an advanced solid tumor such as melanoma, head and neck, liver or kidney cancer. The CDR3 runs from the conserved cysteine through the conserved F or W. D genes are given only for firm matches. Only some rows state a clone size, as once, few, many or a class for expanded clones.

NA	TRBV5-5	TRBJ2-7	NA	TGTGCCAGCAGCTTGACGCACCGGGAGCAGTACTTC	CASSLTHREQYF
NA	TRBV7-5	TRBJ1-5	NA	TGTGCCAGCAGCTTGGACCGGGACCCACAGCCCCAGCATTTT	CASSLDRDPQPQHF
NA	TRBV29-1	TRBJ2-1	NA	TGCAGCGCCCGCTGGGGCGGGACTCACAATGAGCAGTTCTTC	CSARWGGTHNEQFF
NA	TRBV20-1	TRBJ2-1	NA	TGCAGTGCTAGGTTCCGAGAGCAGTTCTTC	CSARFREQFF
once	TRBV6-5	TRBJ2-4	NA	TGTGCCAGCAGTTACAGGGGCAACATTCAGTACTTC	CASSYRGNIQYF
NA	TRBV5-1	TRBJ2-7	NA	TGCGCCAGCAGTAGGATTAGTAACTACGAGCAGTACTTC	CASSRISNYEQYF
NA	TRBV4-1	TRBJ2-1	NA	TGCGCCAGCAGCCAAGCATCTGGTTCCTACAATGAGCAGTTCTTC	CASSQASGSYNEQFF
NA	TRBV5-4	TRBJ1-1	TRBD1	TGTGCCAGCAGGCGATACAGGGGGGCTTTGAACACTGAAGCTTTCTTT	CASRRYRGALNTEAFF
NA	TRBV5-8	TRBJ2-2	TRBD2	TGTGCCAGCAGCTTTCGAGAGGGACTAGCGGGAGGGAACACCGGGGAGCTGTTTTTT	CASSFREGLAGGNTGELFF
NA	TRBV10-2	TRBJ1-3	NA	TGCGCCAGCACTACACCGGGAAGGACTGGAAACACCATATATTTT	CASTTPGRTGNTIYF
NA	TRBV7-2	TRBJ1-2	NA	TGTGCCAGCAGCTTAGGTAGTACACCCCTGAAGGGCTACACCTTC	CASSLGSTPLKGYTF
NA	TRBV19	TRBJ1-2	NA	TGTGCCAGTAGTATAGGGGAGGGGATTCGGGGCTACACCTTC	CASSIGEGIRGYTF
NA	TRBV10-1	TRBJ2-3	TRBD2	TGCGCCAGCAGTGTAGCGGGGGCAGATACGCAGTATTTT	CASSVAGADTQYF
NA	TRBV19	TRBJ1-3	TRBD1	TGTGCCAGTGGGGAACAGGGGCCGTCTGGAAACACCATATATTTT	CASGEQGPSGNTIYF
NA	TRBV27	TRBJ2-1	NA	TGTGCCAGCAGGCTAGATTACCGCTCCTACAATGAGCAGTTCTTC	CASRLDYRSYNEQFF
NA	TRBV7-9	TRBJ2-3	NA	TGTGCCAGCAGCTTAGGGCCGTCTAGCACAGATACGCAGTATTTT	CASSLGPSSTDTQYF
NA	TRBV7-3	TRBJ1-5	NA	TGTGCCAGCAGCTTCGGGGGAAATCAGCCCCAGCATTTT	CASSFGGNQPQHF
NA	TRBV30	TRBJ2-2	NA	TGTGCCTGGAGTGAGACAGGGAACACCGGGGAGCTGTTTTTT	CAWSETGNTGELFF
NA	TRBV6-1	TRBJ2-4	TRBD2	TGTGCCAGCAGTGAAGCGGCGGGGGAGGTGGCCAAAAACATTCAGTACTTC	CASSEAAGEVAKNIQYF
NA	TRBV5-1	TRBJ2-7	TRBD1	TGCGCCAGCAGCTTATGGACAGGGGTCTCCTACGAGCAGTACTTC	CASSLWTGVSYEQYF
NA	TRBV5-1	TRBJ2-1	TRBD2	TGCGCCAGCAGCAGCCTAGCGGGAGATGGCAATGAGCAGTTCTTC	CASSSLAGDGNEQFF
NA	TRBV7-8	TRBJ2-3	NA	TGTGCCAGCAGCCAAAGAGCGACAGATACGCAGTATTTT	CASSQRATDTQYF
NA	TRBV11-3	TRBJ2-7	TRBD2	TGTGCCAGCAGCCCTGGACTTAGCGGGAGCGGATCCTACGAGCAGTACTTC	CASSPGLSGSGSYEQYF
NA	TRBV6-5	TRBJ2-7	NA	TGTGCCAGCAGTTATCGCAGGGGCCACGAGCAGTACTTC	CASSYRRGHEQYF
NA	TRBV19	TRBJ1-1	NA	TGTGCCAGTAGTATAGGACAGAACACTGAAGCTTTCTTT	CASSIGQNTEAFF
NA	TRBV7-9	TRBJ1-1	NA	TGTGCCAGCAGCTATCGGGGAATCGGAGCTTTCTTT	CASSYRGIGAFF
NA	TRBV28	TRBJ1-5	NA	TGTGCCAGCGGTGATTACCAGCATTTT	CASGDYQHF
NA	TRBV6-1	TRBJ2-7	TRBD1	TGTGCCAGCAGAACTGGGACAGGGGGATACTACGAGCAGTACTTC	CASRTGTGGYYEQYF
NA	TRBV19	TRBJ2-3	TRBD1	TGTGCCAGTAGTTACGGACAGGGGGCCGCAGATACGCAGTATTTT	CASSYGQGAADTQYF
NA	TRBV9	TRBJ2-1	TRBD2	TGTGCCAGCAGCGTCCTGCGGGAGCCGGGTAATGAGCAGTTCTTC	CASSVLREPGNEQFF
NA	TRBV10-2	TRBJ1-3	NA	TGCGCCAGCAGTGCTCCGGGTAATGGAAACACCATATATTTT	CASSAPGNGNTIYF
NA	TRBV5-1	TRBJ2-7	TRBD1	TGCGCCAGCAGCTTGGCCACAGGACAGGGGGCCTACGAGCAGTACTTC	CASSLATGQGAYEQYF
NA	TRBV5-1	TRBJ1-1	NA	TGCGCCAGCAGCTTCGATATGAACACTGAAGCTTTCTTT	CASSFDMNTEAFF
NA	TRBV19	TRBJ2-3	TRBD2	TGTGCCAGTAGCCCGTTAAAGGGGAGGGCCAGCACAGATACGCAGTATTTT	CASSPLKGRASTDTQYF
NA	TRBV7-9	TRBJ2-7	NA	TGTGCCAGCAGCTTCGGGACACGTCCCTACGAGCAGTACTTC	CASSFGTRPYEQYF
NA	TRBV6-4	TRBJ1-2	NA	TGTGCCAGCAAGGGAAGAGGGCTGGGCTACACCTTC	CASKGRGLGYTF
NA	TRBV7-2	TRBJ2-6	TRBD1	TGTGCCAGCAGCCAACAGGGGGCCTCTGGGGCCAACGTCCTGACTTTC	CASSQQGASGANVLTF
NA	TRBV30	TRBJ2-5	NA	TGTGCCTGGAACAGAGAAGAGACCCAGTACTTC	CAWNREETQYF
few	TRBV19	TRBJ2-3	NA	TGTGCCAGTAGAATTGGCCAAACAATTAGCGGAGGAGATACGCAGTATTTT	CASRIGQTISGGDTQYF
NA	TRBV29-1	TRBJ2-7	NA	TGCAGCGTTGAAGATCCAGAGGGCCCCGACGAGCAGTACTTC	CSVEDPEGPDEQYF
NA	TRBV7-6	TRBJ2-2	TRBD2	TGTGCCAGCAGCTTGCGGACTAGCGGGGAGAACACCGGGGAGCTGTTTTTT	CASSLRTSGENTGELFF